What follows describes a single TCR beta chain. The antigen is unknown. CD45RO-negative, CCR7-positively selected cells formed the naive CD8 fraction, excluding terminally differentiated effector memory CD45RA+ cells. The method was immunoSEQ multiplex PCR; TCRdb's version includes in-frame clones alone and lacks a portion of them. Among roughly 2.1 million clones listed, 85% to 95% were seen once. This entry is derived from a study of shared clonotypes between healthy human individuals. Whole-study findings and limits: It was expected that sequencing depth would affect clonotype sharing among donors. Across subsets, estimated richness was generally greater for naive than for memory populations. Having only a few donors restricted how much genetic and exposure-history diversity was captured. In contrast to clonotypes shared by all four donors, non-shared clonotypes had lower generation probabilities.

Germline V gene data show CDR1 as SGHRS and CDR2 as YFSETQ. Trimming left V 4 bases short and J 5 bases short, with 15 bases between. CDR3 length: 15 residues. The rearrangement joins TRBV5-1 to TRBJ2-2; D gene unclear. Sequencing used naive CD8+ T cells from PBMCs. The source of this sequence is a man aged 18 to 35 in good health. Some clones in this sample may be carry-over from other donors' samples. The CDR3 reads CASSQDLGITGELFF. The CDR3, as DNA: TGCGCCAGCAGCCAGGATCTGGGGATTACCGGGGAGCTGTTTTTT.